In this sample, the clone carrying this T cell receptor delta chain turned up a few times. What it recognizes is unknown. The protein that TCRdb holds for this DNA derives from a much larger clone and differs from the translated DNA at residue 10, which likely indicates a read error; the protein shown here is translated from the DNA. Flow sorting of PBMC yielded separate Vgamma9/Vdelta2+ and Vdelta2-negative gammadelta T cell populations for bulk repertoire analysis. The record originates from a study of γδ T cells in repeated Plasmodium falciparum infection. For the study at large: Samples were taken at baseline, before some infections, and 21 days after each. Overall study findings and caveats: Waves of new clonotype selection appeared after repeated controlled infections in Vdelta2-negative, largely Vdelta1+, gammadelta T cells.

The CDR3 extends over 22 amino acids. J lost 2 bases, V lost 1 base, and 22 bases had no gene match. The germline CDR1 and CDR2 sequences are TSWWSYY and QGS. TCRdb re-called clones from the multiplex PCR reads using CATT. The sample yields roughly 90,000 delta-chain clones, about 1.5% seen once. The chain joins TRDV1 to TRDJ1; 10 positions agree with TRDD3. The J gene was not available in TCRdb and was assigned here by matching the DNA to germline segments. Sequenced: gamma-delta T cells from blood. This sequence was found in a pool of human donors (malaria-infected and uninfected, not separated). The CDR3 sequence is CALGERGPSRIPGLGDTDKLIF. The CDR3 region has the DNA TGTGCTCTTGGGGAACGGGGGCCTTCCCGCATACCCGGACTGGGGGATACCGATAAACTCATCTTT.